A selection of T cell receptor beta chains follows, all from one sample in a study of T-cell reconstitution after alpha-beta-depleted transplantation in children. TCRdb used MiXCR to reprocess the PCR reads, holding one entry per CDR3 protein. In the table there are hundreds of thousands of distinct CDR3 sequences, 13% of which are singletons. The material sequenced was PBMCs, taken before TCRalphabeta/CD19-depleted stem cell transplant. The receptors were gathered from a girl aged 2 to 10 with congenital amegakaryocytic thrombocytopenia, due to receive a stem cell transplant. Both conserved end residues are part of each CDR3. A D gene is named only where the DNA matches it firmly. Clone size, where shown, is once, few, many, or a class for clones that have expanded.

CDR3aa,CDR3nt,v_gene,j_gene,abundance,d_gene
CASSQVSEALYEQYF,TGCGCCAGCAGCCAAGTTAGCGAGGCTCTCTACGAGCAGTACTTC,TRBV4-1,TRBJ2-7,-,-
CASVETGTNGNTIYF,TGTGCCAGCGTAGAGACCGGGACCAATGGAAACACCATATATTTT,TRBV6-2/TRBV6-3,TRBJ1-3,-,-
CASSLAPRGGYEQYF,TGTGCCAGCAGCTTAGCGCCCCGTGGGGGATACGAGCAGTACTTC,TRBV11-2,TRBJ2-7,-,-
CSARDREYEKLFF,TGCAGTGCTAGGGACAGGGAGTATGAAAAACTGTTTTTT,TRBV20-1,TRBJ1-4,-,TRBD1
CATSDRTVNTGELFF,TGTGCCACCAGTGACCGGACAGTGAACACCGGGGAGCTGTTTTTT,TRBV24-1,TRBJ2-2,few,-
CASRTLAGTGDDTQYF,TGCGCCAGTAGGACCCTGGCCGGGACAGGGGATGATACGCAGTATTTT,TRBV5-1,TRBJ2-3,few,TRBD1
CASSSLGTSGSTSYEQYF,TGTGCCAGCAGCTCCTTGGGGACTAGCGGATCAACCTCCTACGAGCAGTACTTC,TRBV7-8,TRBJ2-7,-,TRBD2
CASSQDPLDIRHYGYTF,TGTGCCAGCAGCCAAGATCCCCTGGACATTCGGCACTATGGCTACACCTTC,TRBV3-1,TRBJ1-2,few,-
CASSVRSGADTQYF,TGTGCCAGCAGCGTACGGAGTGGGGCAGATACGCAGTATTTT,TRBV7-2,TRBJ2-3,-,-
CCARALSGKTSLNEQFF,TGCTGTGCTAGAGCCCTTAGCGGGAAGACCTCCCTCAATGAGCAGTTCTTC,TRBV20-1,TRBJ2-1,-,TRBD2
CASNEGGGTDTQYF,TGCGCCAGCAATGAGGGAGGGGGCACAGATACGCAGTATTTT,TRBV5-1,TRBJ2-3,many,TRBD2
CASSGTSGGRIFSEQYF,TGCGCCAGCAGCGGGACTAGCGGGGGCAGGATTTTCTCCGAGCAGTACTTC,TRBV5-1,TRBJ2-7,-,TRBD2
CSANRASWGLFF,TGCAGTGCTAACAGGGCCTCTTGGGGACTGTTTTTT,TRBV20-1,TRBJ1-4,-,-